Here is one T cell receptor (beta chain) with its context. This receptor's antigen is unknown. No per-base quality is available; no much larger clone lies one base away. This record comes from a study of T-cell reconstitution after alpha-beta-depleted transplantation in children listed by TCRdb under 2016. About the study as a whole: The study quantitatively tracked T-cell immune reconstitution after TCRalphabeta/CD19-depleted allogeneic hematopoietic cell transplantation in children using TCR repertoire profiling. The paper as a whole reports these results and caveats: The apparently early alphabetaT-cell count recovery about two months after transplant was reportedly dependent on only several hundred rapidly expanded clones derived from non-depleted graft cells. In some patients, the high TCRbeta diversity seen at day 60 was put down to recipient T cells and intrathymic progenitors that had survived conditioning. Over subsequent months, a decline in hyperexpanded clone frequencies was noted, and after one year, T-cell counts and TCRbeta diversity were mostly ascribed to newly produced T cells.

Taken with the paper, the label for treatment or condition translates to: allogeneic hematopoietic cell transplantation with graft depleted of TCRalphabeta T cells and CD19 B cells. TCRalphabeta/CD19-depleted allogeneic hematopoietic cell grafts were given to the transplant recipients, all of whom were children. CDR1 MNHEY and CDR2 SVGEGT are derived from the germline V gene. Spanning cysteine to phenylalanine, the CDR3 consists of 15 amino acids. The read is trimmed to its CDR3 DNA, 45 bases read in frame from base 1. V is pared back by 0 bases and J by 0 bases, with 9 bases lying between the germline termini. Libraries were prepared through PCR. Sequencing used an Illumina HiSeq 2500. TCR library preparation used molecular barcoding, with unique molecular identifiers applied to normalize quantification of the TCRbeta repertoire. In TCRdb, the public reads were trimmed at Q25 with fastp and aligned with MiXCR, with productive beta chains retained. CDR3 protein duplicates are merged, each entry listing the most common genes and DNA. Recorded for this sample are fewer than 150,000 distinct CDR3 sequences; 8.5% to 10% of them occurred a single time. Approximately 25% of the sample is in the top ten clones.

The TCR was taken from a girl under three years old who had a stem cell transplant for combined immunodeficiency, so the T cells may come from the graft donor. Rearrangement joined TRBV6-2 or TRBV6-3 to TRBJ2-7; the D gene assignment is ambiguous. The material sequenced was PBMCs, mostly from graft donor cells, taken 180 days after TCRalphabeta/CD19-depleted stem cell transplant. Read as DNA, the sequence is TGTGCCAGCAGTTACTCAAGGTGGCTCTCCTACGAGCAGTACTTC. The encoded protein is CASSYSRWLSYEQYF.